The T cell receptor beta chain under discussion was sequenced for a study of blood T cell repertoires in COVID-19. Whole-study context: The samples span acute and convalescent COVID-19 from the United States, Italy and Spain. PBMCs, B-cell-depleted T cells, or T cells provided the cDNA or gDNA that made up the material.

This CDR3 region has 15 residues. Germline V CDR1 and CDR2: KGHSH, LQKENI. J lost 7 bases, V lost 1 base, and 9 bases had no gene match. As processed by the authors: Nucleated cell counts were estimated from reference gene primer amplification. Using immunoSEQ multiplex PCR, the repertoire was profiled, and TCRdb retains in-frame clones only, with some absent. V, J and clone size derive from that table, while D and trimming were established from the DNA sequence. Here the sample spans about 280,000 clones, approximately 83% being singletons. This clone came up once. The TCR comes from a young woman who had recovered from COVID-19. Material: peripheral blood. The chain has TRBV18 and TRBJ2-5; TRBD2 matches 7 bases. The CDR3 spells CASSPLASSGGTQYF. The CDR3 coding sequence is TGTGCCAGCTCACCACTGGCTAGTTCGGGAGGGACCCAGTACTTC.